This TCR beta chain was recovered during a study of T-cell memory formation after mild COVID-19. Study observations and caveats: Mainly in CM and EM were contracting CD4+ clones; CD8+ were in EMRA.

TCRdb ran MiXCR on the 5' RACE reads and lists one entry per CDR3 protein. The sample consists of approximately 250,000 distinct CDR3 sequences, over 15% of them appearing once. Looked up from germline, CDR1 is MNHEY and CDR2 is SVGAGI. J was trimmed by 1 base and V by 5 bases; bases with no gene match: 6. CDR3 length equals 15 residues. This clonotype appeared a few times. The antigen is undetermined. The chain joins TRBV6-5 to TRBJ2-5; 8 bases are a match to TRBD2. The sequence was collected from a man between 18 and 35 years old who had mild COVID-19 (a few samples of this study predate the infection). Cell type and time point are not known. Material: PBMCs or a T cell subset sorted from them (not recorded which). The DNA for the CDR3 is TGTGCCAGCAGTAAAAGCGGGGGAGTCCAAGAGACCCAGTACTTC. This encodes CASSKSGGVQETQYF.